The 29 T cell receptor beta chains below come from one sample, sequenced in a study of breast tumors, draining lymph nodes, adjacent tissues. Samples came from axillary lymph nodes draining the breast cancer. Via MiXCR, TCRdb re-called the multiplex PCR reads, giving one row per CDR3 protein. The data contain approximately 300,000 distinct CDR3 sequences, around 31% of them singletons. The specimen sequenced was axillary lymph node tissue. These receptors were obtained from a female donor with breast cancer. Some clones in this sample may be carry-over from other donors' samples.

The chain links TRBV29-1 to TRBJ1-4; D gene ambiguous. The CDR3 sequence is 15 residues long. The V end was cut by 6 bases, the J end by 0 bases, with 14 bases between. Germline V gene data show CDR1 as SQVTM and CDR2 as ANQGSEA. CDR3 bases: TGCAGCGTGTTTCTTTCCTTTTCAACTAATGAAAAACTGTTTTTT. Amino acids: CSVFLSFSTNEKLFF.

The genes are TRBV5-5 and TRBJ1-4, with D hard to call. Germline CDR1 and CDR2: SGHKS and YYEKEE (reference sequence). The CDR3 totals 12 residues. The germline V and J ends were trimmed by 4 bases and 6 bases, with 7 bases remaining between them. In DNA, the CDR3 is TGTGCCAGCAGCAGGGCATATGAAAAACTGTTTTTT. This sequence encodes CASSRAYEKLFF.

To note about this clonotype: Since a much larger clone is just one base distant, this may be a read error. This chain connects TRBV20-1 to TRBJ1-5; TRBD1 matches at 7 bases. The germline gives CDR1 DFQATT, CDR2 SNEGSKA (reference sequence). The length of the CDR3 is 17 residues. CDR3 region: CSARGAGGTASNQPQHF. In nucleotides, the CDR3 is TGCAGTGCAAGAGGGGCAGGGGGAACGGCCAGCAATCAGCCCCAGCATTTT.

Concerning this clonotype itself: A much larger clone differs by one base, so this may be a read error. The genes are TRBV6-5 and TRBJ1-3, with 7 bases that match TRBD1. The V segment lost 2 bases and the J segment 0 bases; nucleotides outside the gene matches: 10. The V gene's germline CDR1 is MNHEY and CDR2 SVGAGI. The CDR3 extends over 18 amino acids. The CDR3 region is CASSYLTGSSSSGNTIYF. DNA for the CDR3: TGTGCCAGCAGTTACCTGACAGGGAGTTCAAGCTCTGGAAACACCATATATTTT.

This clonotype was seen just once. The gene calls are TRBV4-2 and TRBJ2-2; TRBD2 matches 11 bases. J lost 5 bases, V lost 5 bases, and 7 bases had no gene match. There are 16 residues in the CDR3. Germline CDR1 is LGHNA and CDR2 is YNFKEQ. The CDR3 region has the DNA TGTGCCAGCAGCTCAACTAGCGGGAGTTCTACCGGGGAGCTGTTTTTT. Amino acid sequence: CASSSTSGSSTGELFF.

In this sample, this clonotype turned up many times. The chain is built from TRBV5-4 and TRBJ2-7; tentatively, D is TRBD1 or TRBD2 (5 bases each). Per the germline V gene, CDR1 is SGHNT and CDR2 is YYREEE (reference sequence). The ends were cut back, 2 bases at V and 1 base at J, with 13 bases in the middle. The CDR3 runs 15 residues. The CDR3 loop reads CASSFQGRSSYEQYF. The CDR3 DNA reads TGTGCCAGCAGCTTCCAGGGACGATCTTCCTACGAGCAGTACTTC.

This chain uses TRBV20-1 with TRBJ1-6, with 7 bases lining up with TRBD1. V lost 7 bases to trimming and J lost 8 bases; unmatched junction nucleotides: 8. Germline values: CDR1 DFQATT, CDR2 SNEGSKA (reference sequence). The CDR3 contains 13 residues. The CDR3 DNA reads as TGCAGTGTTCCCCCAGGGACAGATTCACCCCTCCACTTT. Translation: CSVPPGTDSPLHF.

With respect to this clonotype: The conserved closing phenylalanine or tryptophan is absent in this CDR3, likely reflecting a read error. The DNA is omitted, as the CDR3 cannot be located on it reliably, and the CDR3 follows TCRdb's listing. The gene calls are TRBV20-1 and TRBJ1-3. The length of the CDR3 is 8 amino acids, counting both ends. Germline CDR1 is DFQATT and CDR2 is SNEGSKA (reference sequence). This CDR3 reads CSARDQLA.

This clonotype was seen more than once but under ten times. A read error may be the cause here, since a much bigger clone is one base away. J is TRBJ2-1 and V is TRBV12-3 or TRBV12-4; 10 bases are shared with TRBD2. This CDR3 has 15 amino acids. Here the CDR3 DNA reads TGTGCCTGCAGCCCCCTAGCGGGAGTTGAGGATGAGCAGTTCTTC. This encodes CACSPLAGVEDEQFF.

This chain uses TRBV10-3 with TRBJ2-7, with TRBD1 as a possible D gene (6 bases). V dropped 10 bases and J dropped 1 base, with 17 bases sitting between them. The germline V gene has CDR1 ENHRY and CDR2 SYGVKD. This CDR3 contains 14 residues. CDR3 region: CASGSRQDSYEQYF. The CDR3 nucleotides read TGTGCCAGCGGTTCACGACAGGATTCCTACGAGCAGTACTTC.

This clonotype came up many times. The chain recombines TRBV15 with TRBJ2-5, with 8 bases that match TRBD2. V was clipped by 3 bases and J by 1 base; unmatched bases: 4. Germline assignment: CDR1 LNHNV and CDR2 YYDKDF (reference sequence). This CDR3 is built from 15 residues. The CDR3 loop is CATSRSSGPQETQYF. DNA of the CDR3: TGTGCCACCAGCAGGTCTAGCGGGCCCCAAGAGACCCAGTACTTC.

This clonotype was recorded at least ten times. The CDR3: CSASPGWGIGYGYTF. CDR3 coding DNA: TGCAGTGCTAGCCCGGGGTGGGGGATTGGCTATGGCTACACCTTC. The chain has TRBV20-1 and TRBJ1-2; weak D call: TRBD1 (5 bases). The V and J ends lost 3 bases and 4 bases respectively, with 18 bases between them. The CDR3 runs 15 residues. Germline V gives CDR1 DFQATT, CDR2 SNEGSKA (reference sequence).

The table lists this clonotype with many counts. V and J are TRBV4-1 and TRBJ2-3; D is unresolved. The germline V gene has CDR1 MGHRA and CDR2 YSYEKL. Trimming stripped 1 base from V and 0 bases from J, with 11 bases between. The CDR3 covers 16 residues. The CDR3 spells CASSQGVVQSTDTQYF. CDR3 DNA sequence: TGCGCCAGCAGCCAAGGGGTGGTGCAGAGCACAGATACGCAGTATTTT.

This clonotype was found many times. This chain uses TRBV11-1 with TRBJ2-5, with 8 bases lining up with TRBD1. After removal of 3 bases from V and 3 bases from J, the junction contained 3 bases not matched to a gene. Germline V gives CDR1 SGHAT, CDR2 FQDESV (reference sequence). The CDR3 contains 14 residues. This chain's CDR3 is CASSLGQAEETQYF. In DNA form, the CDR3 reads TGTGCCAGCAGCTTGGGACAGGCTGAAGAGACCCAGTACTTC.

This clonotype was counted many times. The V call is TRBV10-3, the J call TRBJ2-7, with TRBD2 matching 9 bases. The germline CDR1 and CDR2 sequences are ENHRY and SYGVKD. This CDR3 has 15 residues. The V gene end was trimmed by 0 bases and the J gene end by 13 bases; junction bases not matched to a gene: 13. The CDR3 nucleotides read TGTGCCATCAGTGAGTCTGGCGGACTAGCGCCGTTTGGATACTTC. Residues: CAISESGGLAPFGYF.

This clonotype was seen many times. V is TRBV19 and J is TRBJ2-5, with TRBD1 matching 8 bases. The CDR3 length is 15 residues. J gave up 1 base and V 2 bases, and 3 bases lay outside the gene matches. In germline, CDR1 is LNHDA, CDR2 SQIVND (reference sequence). CDR3 protein: CASSIWGQAQETQYF. The CDR3 DNA follows: TGTGCCAGTAGTATATGGGGACAGGCCCAAGAGACCCAGTACTTC. The entire variable domain, with the rest obtained from reference TRBV19 and TRBJ2-5, is as follows: DGGITQSPKYLFRKEGQNVTLSCEQNLNHDAMYWYRQDPGQGLRLIYYSQIVNDFQKGDIAEGYSVSREKKESFPLTVTSAQKNPTAFYLCASSIWGQAQETQYFGPGTRLLVL.

The chain combines TRBV12-3 or TRBV12-4 with TRBJ1-6; D remains ambiguous. The length of the CDR3 is 12 residues. This chain's CDR3 is CASGFEGAPLHF. The CDR3 bases are TGTGCTAGTGGTTTCGAGGGCGCACCCCTCCACTTT.

This clonotype was detected many times. The chain uses TRBV20-1 and TRBJ1-5; no definite D call. The germline V and J ends were trimmed by 3 bases and 4 bases, with 7 bases remaining between them. Germline CDR1 DFQATT, CDR2 SNEGSKA (reference sequence). The CDR3 loop spans 12 amino acids. The CDR3 DNA sequence: TGCAGTGCTAGTAGGCCTAATCAGCCCCAGCATTTT. This encodes CSASRPNQPQHF.

This clonotype has just a few counts. This chain joins TRBV20-1 and TRBJ2-2, with 8 nucleotides matching TRBD2. CDR3 length: 16 residues. The V and J ends lost 0 bases and 6 bases, in that order; junction bases with no gene match: 9. Germline V gene data show CDR1 as DFQATT and CDR2 as SNEGSKA (reference sequence). The chain's CDR3 is CSARDYRAGEAGELFF. The CDR3 DNA is TGCAGTGCTAGAGATTATCGAGCGGGAGAGGCCGGGGAGCTGTTTTTT.

As concerns this clonotype: The germline gene is not matched at one end of the junction; a read error may be the cause. The chain joins TRBV24-1 to TRBJ2-5; D call uncertain. Germline CDR1 is KGHDR and CDR2 is SFDVKD. This CDR3 contains 14 residues. The CDR3, as DNA: TGTGCCACCAGTGATTTGGACTGTCAAGAGACCCAGCACTTC. This encodes CATSDLDCQETQHF.

Regarding this clonotype: One base away lies a much larger clone, so this may be a sequencing read error. The chain combines TRBV12-3 or TRBV12-4 with TRBJ2-3; 13 bases map to TRBD2. This CDR3 comprises 16 residues. Written as DNA, the CDR3 is TGTGCCAGCAGTTTGACTAGCGGGAGGCGGACAGATATGCAGTATTTT. This encodes CASSLTSGRRTDMQYF.

This clonotype was observed a handful of times. Being one base from a much bigger clone, this may be a read error. This CDR3 is missing its conserved last phenylalanine or tryptophan, likely due to a read error. The chain joins TRBV14 to TRBJ1-2; D may be TRBD1 (6 bases). This CDR3 contains 14 residues. The germline CDR1 and CDR2 sequences are SGHDN and FVKESK. With 4 bases removed from V and 4 bases from J, the gap between germline ends came to 13 bases. Here the CDR3 reads CASSPAGVTYGYTS. The CDR3 nucleotides are TGTGCCAGCAGCCCTGCAGGGGTCACCTATGGCTACACCTCC.

This clonotype was observed a few times. This chain joins TRBV27 and TRBJ2-7; 8 nucleotides agree with TRBD2. V shed 5 bases, J shed 7 bases, and the junction held 7 bases outside the gene matches. Germline V gene lookup returns CDR1 MNHEY and CDR2 SMNVEV (reference sequence). The CDR3 totals 13 residues. CDR3 protein: CASSGTSLLEQYF. DNA of the CDR3: TGTGCCAGCAGTGGGACTAGTTTGTTAGAGCAGTACTTC.

With respect to this clonotype: In this CDR3 the conserved last residue, phenylalanine or tryptophan, is missing, so a read error is likely. It is unclear where the CDR3 begins or ends on the DNA, so no DNA is shown, and the CDR3 is as TCRdb lists it. The chain has TRBV5-1 and TRBJ2-3; TRBD2 is taken as the D call from the table, unchecked against the DNA. The CDR3 region is 12 residues in length, termini included. Germline CDR1 is SGHRS and CDR2 is YFSETQ. This CDR3 is CASSFTGTSGPA.

The chain has TRBV27 and TRBJ2-7; 8 nucleotides line up with TRBD2. The end of the DNA is better explained by TRBJ2-5, so the J call may be wrong. Looked up from germline, CDR1 is MNHEY and CDR2 is SMNVEV (reference sequence). The CDR3 loop spans 14 amino acids. CDR3 bases: TGTGCCAGCAGTTTAAGCGGGAGTGCGGGGACCCAGTACTTC. This encodes CASSLSGSAGTQYF.

As concerns this clonotype: This may come from a read error, since a much larger clone is one base off. The V gene is TRBV20-1, the J gene TRBJ2-7, with D unresolved. The CDR3 length is 12 residues. Germline CDR1 reads DFQATT; CDR2 reads SNEGSKA (reference sequence). Trimming pared 6 bases from V and 3 bases from J, leaving 12 bases between. The CDR3, as DNA: TGCAGTGCCTCTTATCAGCGCTACGAGCAGTACTTC. This codes for CSASYQRYEQYF.

In its sample, this clonotype was seen many times. The chain carries TRBV19 and TRBJ1-6; D is undetermined. The germline V and J ends were trimmed by 5 bases and 5 bases, with 10 bases remaining between them. CDR3 length: 14 residues. Germline V CDR1 and CDR2: LNHDA, SQIVND (reference sequence). The CDR3 nucleotides are TGTGCCAGTAGTCCCCAGAGGAATAATTCACCCCTCCACTTT. Its protein is CASSPQRNNSPLHF.

This clonotype was counted only a few times. The chain combines TRBV11-3 with TRBJ2-5; 7 bases agree with TRBD2. V gave up 4 bases and J gave up 3 bases; unmatched junction bases: 17. The germline V gene encodes CDR1 SGHNT and CDR2 YENEEA. The CDR3 runs to 18 residues. CDR3 in amino acids: CASSSSNTATSSEETQYF. The CDR3 nucleotides are TGTGCCAGCAGCTCATCCAACACCGCGACTAGCAGCGAAGAGACCCAGTACTTC.

This clonotype appeared many times. The chain combines TRBV29-1 with TRBJ1-2; TRBD1 is a possible D gene (5 bases). The CDR3 is 14 amino acids. The germline CDR1 and CDR2 sequences are SQVTM and ANQGSEA. V gave up 4 bases and J gave up 3 bases, with 15 bases separating them. The CDR3 sequence is CSVGSGPKDYGYTF. The CDR3, as DNA: TGCAGCGTTGGGTCGGGGCCCAAGGACTATGGCTACACCTTC.